Detailed here is one T cell receptor beta chain. The target antigen is unknown. V lost 3 bases, J lost 1 base, and 11 bases stayed unmatched. The CDR3 length is 16 residues. Germline V gives CDR1 GTSNPN, CDR2 SVGIG (reference sequence). The PCR was carried out with 60 Vbeta primers and 13 Jbeta primers. TCRdb's copy holds only in-frame clones and misses some; the assay was immunoSEQ multiplex PCR. The sample includes roughly 170,000 clones, 65% to 85% of them seen just once. This sample stems from a study of cytomegalovirus exposure and HLA in healthy donors. Study details: Genetic ancestry analysis placed around four fifths of the 300 to 500 donors that were genotyped in the Caucasian-associated cluster.

Samples came from healthy bone marrow donors. Study observations and caveats: TCR beta V- and J-gene trimming, according to a later analysis, was linked to a missense DCLRE1C variant. Investigators reported approximately 150 TCR beta chains as tied to cytomegalovirus.

The sequence came from a woman aged 50 to 60 in good health and CMV-seropositive. Sequencing input: PBMCs. This chain links TRBV30 with TRBJ2-7; 8 bases agree with TRBD2. CDR3 sequence (DNA): TGTGCCTGGAGCACCGCCGACGGGAGGGGATCCTACGAGCAGTACTTC. As protein: CAWSTADGRGSYEQYF.